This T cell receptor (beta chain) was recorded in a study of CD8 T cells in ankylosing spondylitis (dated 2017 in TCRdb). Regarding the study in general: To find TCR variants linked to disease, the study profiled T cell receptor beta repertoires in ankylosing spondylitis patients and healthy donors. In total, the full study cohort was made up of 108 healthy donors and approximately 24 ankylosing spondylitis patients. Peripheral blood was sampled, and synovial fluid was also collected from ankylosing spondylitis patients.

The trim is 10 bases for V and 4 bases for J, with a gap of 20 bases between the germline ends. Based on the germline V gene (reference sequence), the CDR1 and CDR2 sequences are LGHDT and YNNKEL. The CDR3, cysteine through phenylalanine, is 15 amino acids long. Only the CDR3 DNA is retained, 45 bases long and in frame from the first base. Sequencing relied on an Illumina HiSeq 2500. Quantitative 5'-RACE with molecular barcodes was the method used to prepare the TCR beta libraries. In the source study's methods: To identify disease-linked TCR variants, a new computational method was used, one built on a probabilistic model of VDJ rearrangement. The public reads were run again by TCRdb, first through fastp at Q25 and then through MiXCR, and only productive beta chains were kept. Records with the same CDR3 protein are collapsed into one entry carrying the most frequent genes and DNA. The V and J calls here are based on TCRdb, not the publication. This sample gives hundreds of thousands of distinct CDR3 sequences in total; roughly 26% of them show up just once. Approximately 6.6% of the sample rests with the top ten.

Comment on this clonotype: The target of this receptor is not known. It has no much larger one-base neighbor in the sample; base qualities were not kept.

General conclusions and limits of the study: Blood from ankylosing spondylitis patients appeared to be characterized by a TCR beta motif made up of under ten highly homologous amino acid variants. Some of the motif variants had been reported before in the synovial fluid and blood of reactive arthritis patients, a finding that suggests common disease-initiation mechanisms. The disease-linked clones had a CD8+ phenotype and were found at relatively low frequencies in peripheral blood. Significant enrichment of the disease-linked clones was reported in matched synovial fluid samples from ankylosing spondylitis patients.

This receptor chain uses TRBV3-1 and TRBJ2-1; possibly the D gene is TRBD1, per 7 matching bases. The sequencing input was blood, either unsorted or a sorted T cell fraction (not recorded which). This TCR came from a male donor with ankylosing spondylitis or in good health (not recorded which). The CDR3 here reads CATGVGGTAYNEQFF. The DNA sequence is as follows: TGTGCCACGGGCGTTGGCGGGACAGCTTACAATGAGCAGTTCTTC.